One sample yielded the 30 T cell receptor beta chains listed below, sequenced in a study of monozygotic twins with inflammatory bowel disease. TCRdb re-called the 5' RACE reads; every CDR3 protein appears as one record, without DNA. Its table lists about 130,000 distinct CDR3 sequences. The sequencing sample was made of blood. The receptors shown here come from a human donor with ulcerative colitis or Crohn's disease, or a healthy co-twin of an affected twin (not recorded which).

The rearrangement links TRBV5-1 to TRBJ2-7; TCRdb proposes TRBD1, but this gene call is untestable without DNA. In germline, CDR1 is SGHRS, CDR2 YFSETQ. CDR3 length: 12 amino acids. The CDR3 sequence: CASSFTGNEQYF.

The chain uses TRBV12-3 or TRBV12-4 and TRBJ2-3; the D call from TCRdb, TRBD2, cannot be confirmed without DNA. The CDR3 is 19 amino acids. The CDR3 sequence is CASSFGRSGWLAGTDTQYF.

V usage is TRBV4-3 and J usage is TRBJ2-3; TCRdb reports TRBD2, a call that lacks DNA to check it against. Germline CDR1 LGHNA, CDR2 YSLEER. CDR3 length: 13 amino acids. CDR3 sequence reads: CASSSGGADTQYF.

The rearrangement links TRBV27 to TRBJ2-7; the D call of TRBD2 rests on TCRdb alone, since no DNA is present to check it. Germline V gene lookup returns CDR1 MNHEY and CDR2 SMNVEV (reference sequence). The CDR3 is 15 amino acids. CDR3 loop: CASSVPGLTTYEQYF.

The V call is TRBV24-1, the J call TRBJ2-6; no DNA is available, so the TRBD1 call from TCRdb remains unchecked. The CDR3 consists of 17 residues. Germline CDR1 is KGHDR and CDR2 is SFDVKD. CDR3 protein: CATRGTGLGSGANVLTF.

The V and J genes are TRBV20-1 and TRBJ2-7; TCRdb indicates TRBD1, and absent DNA this call remains unverified. The length of the CDR3 is 12 residues. Germline V gene sequence: CDR1 DFQATT, CDR2 SNEGSKA (reference sequence). CDR3 sequence: CSALQGRHEQYF.

The genes are TRBV7-6 and TRBJ2-1; TCRdb picks TRBD1, but there is no DNA to check that call. Germline V CDR1 and CDR2: SGHVS, FNYEAQ. The CDR3 contains 14 residues. The chain's CDR3 is CASSLAGGGHEQFF.

The rearrangement links TRBV7-3 to TRBJ2-7; TCRdb proposes TRBD1, but this gene call is untestable without DNA. The CDR3 is 13 amino acids. In germline, CDR1 is SGHTA, CDR2 FQGTGA. Here the CDR3 reads CASSSYRGNEQYF. Variable domain in full (rest from reference TRBV7-3 and TRBJ2-7): GAGVSQTPSNKVTEKGKYVELRCDPISGHTALYWYRQSLGQGPEFLIYFQGTGAADDSGLPNDRFFAVRPEGSVSTLKIQRTERGDSAVYLCASSSYRGNEQYFGPGTRLTVT.

This chain uses TRBV7-8 with TRBJ1-5; TCRdb names TRBD1, which stays unverified in the absence of DNA. The CDR3 is made up of 17 amino acids. Germline assignment: CDR1 SGHVS and CDR2 FQNEAQ. This CDR3 is CASTTGTGGEVNQPQHF.

The chain employs TRBV5-6 and TRBJ2-1; TCRdb calls TRBD1, which cannot be checked without DNA. Germline-derived CDR1 and CDR2 are SGHDT and YYEEEE. This CDR3 is 17 amino acids long. CDR3 residues: CASSRDLAGQRYNEQFF.

The rearrangement joins TRBV6-1 to TRBJ1-1. CDR3 size: 14 residues. Germline V gene sequence: CDR1 MNHNS, CDR2 SASEGT. The CDR3 region is CASRVPNMNTEAFF.

The gene calls are TRBV18 and TRBJ2-3. The CDR3 has 15 amino acids. CDR1 is KGHSH and CDR2 is LQKENI in the germline V gene. The CDR3 region is CASSPPGLSTDTQYF.

The chain is built from TRBV3-1 and TRBJ2-7. The CDR3 length is 14 residues. Germline V gene lookup returns CDR1 LGHDT and CDR2 YNNKEL (reference sequence). Here the CDR3 reads CASSQAPIMDEQYF.

The V call is TRBV7-3, the J call TRBJ2-2. The CDR3 is 12 residues long. Germline CDR1 and CDR2: SGHTA and FQGTGA. CDR3: CASSFLTGELFF.

This chain links TRBV5-1 with TRBJ2-1. The CDR3 spans 13 residues. Germline V gives CDR1 SGHRS, CDR2 YFSETQ. The CDR3 region is CASSLAAGNEQFF.

V and J are TRBV29-1 and TRBJ2-1. The germline V gene has CDR1 SQVTM and CDR2 ANQGSEA. CDR3 length: 11 amino acids. The CDR3 spells CSVETIREQFF.

The V gene is TRBV24-1, the J gene TRBJ1-4; absent DNA, TCRdb's TRBD1 call cannot be checked. CDR1 and CDR2 (germline): KGHDR, SFDVKD. This CDR3 is 15 amino acids long. The CDR3 here is CATSDPGTGDEKLFF.

This chain uses TRBV15 with TRBJ2-5; TCRdb gives TRBD2 as the D gene, but with no DNA this cannot be confirmed. CDR3 size: 17 residues. Germline V CDR1 and CDR2: LNHNV, YYDKDF (reference sequence). The CDR3 sequence is CATSTPIGLAGVETQYF. Variable domain in full (rest from reference TRBV15 and TRBJ2-5): DAMVIQNPRYQVTQFGKPVTLSCSQTLNHNVMYWYQQKSSQAPKLLFHYYDKDFNNEADTPDNFQSRRPNTSFCFLDIRSPGLGDTAMYLCATSTPIGLAGVETQYFGPGTRLLVL.

The chain uses TRBV5-5 and TRBJ2-3; absent DNA, TCRdb's TRBD2 call cannot be checked. This CDR3 contains 15 residues. Germline assignment: CDR1 SGHKS and CDR2 YYEKEE (reference sequence). The CDR3 reads CASSLSGLDTDTQYF.

The chain combines TRBV5-5 with TRBJ1-6; no DNA is available, so the TRBD1 call from TCRdb remains unchecked. CDR1 SGHKS and CDR2 YYEKEE come from the germline V gene (reference sequence). The CDR3 is made up of 15 amino acids. Here the CDR3 reads CASSPSDRDNSPLHF.

This chain connects TRBV29-1 to TRBJ2-5; checking the TCRdb D call of TRBD1 is not possible without DNA. Germline values: CDR1 SQVTM, CDR2 ANQGSEA. This CDR3 region has 11 residues. This CDR3 is CSVVRGQTQYF.

This rearrangement joins TRBV20-1 to TRBJ2-2; TCRdb's D gene call, TRBD1, goes unchecked for lack of DNA. There are 15 residues in the CDR3. Germline V gene sequence: CDR1 DFQATT, CDR2 SNEGSKA (reference sequence). The CDR3 here is CSARQGASNTGELFF.

The chain combines TRBV7-9 with TRBJ2-7. The CDR3 sequence is 14 residues long. In germline, CDR1 is SEHNR, CDR2 FQNEAQ (reference sequence). CDR3 in amino acids: CASSLAQTSYEQYF.

This chain uses TRBV20-1 with TRBJ1-5; TCRdb gives TRBD1 as the D gene, but with no DNA this cannot be confirmed. Germline CDR1 DFQATT, CDR2 SNEGSKA (reference sequence). CDR3 length: 14 residues. This CDR3 is CSAGPGAVNQPQHF.

The V gene is TRBV7-9, the J gene TRBJ2-1; TCRdb selects TRBD1, and the lack of DNA leaves this call unchecked. Germline lookup yields CDR1 SEHNR and CDR2 FQNEAQ (reference sequence). The CDR3 length is 17 residues. CDR3 sequence: CASSLRVGGAWSNEQFF.

The chain employs TRBV3-1 and TRBJ1-1; TCRdb selects TRBD1, and the lack of DNA leaves this call unchecked. Germline CDR1 LGHDT, CDR2 YNNKEL (reference sequence). The CDR3 length is 13 residues. The CDR3 reads CASSRGQGIGAFF.

The rearrangement joins TRBV9 to TRBJ2-1. Germline V gene data show CDR1 as SGDLS and CDR2 as YYNGEE. The CDR3 has 15 amino acids. The CDR3 spells CASSVWGNSYNEQFF.

This rearrangement joins TRBV6-5 to TRBJ1-4. The length of the CDR3 is 15 residues. Germline CDR1 is MNHEY and CDR2 is SVGAGI. CDR3 residues: CTSTYSLATNEKLFF.

The rearrangement links TRBV6-1 to TRBJ1-1; TCRdb proposes TRBD1, but this gene call is untestable without DNA. This CDR3 is 17 amino acids long. Germline V gene lookup returns CDR1 MNHNS and CDR2 SASEGT. CDR3: CASSRRTGGAVETEAFF.

The rearrangement uses TRBV7-8 and TRBJ1-2; the TCRdb call, TRBD1, lacks DNA for checking. This CDR3 is 14 amino acids long. The germline V gene encodes CDR1 SGHVS and CDR2 FQNEAQ. CDR3 residues: CASSLLDRKGGYTF.